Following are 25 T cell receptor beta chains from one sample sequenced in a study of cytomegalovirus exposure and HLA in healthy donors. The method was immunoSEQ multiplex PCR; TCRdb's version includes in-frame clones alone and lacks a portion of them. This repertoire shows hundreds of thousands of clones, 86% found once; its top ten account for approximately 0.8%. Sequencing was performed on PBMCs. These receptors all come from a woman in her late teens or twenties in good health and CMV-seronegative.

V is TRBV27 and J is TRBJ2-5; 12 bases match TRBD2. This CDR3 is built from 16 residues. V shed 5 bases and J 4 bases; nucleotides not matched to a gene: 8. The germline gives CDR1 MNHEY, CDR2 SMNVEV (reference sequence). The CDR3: CASSPPPGLAGETQYF. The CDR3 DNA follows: TGTGCCAGCAGTCCCCCCCCGGGACTAGCGGGAGAGACCCAGTACTTC.

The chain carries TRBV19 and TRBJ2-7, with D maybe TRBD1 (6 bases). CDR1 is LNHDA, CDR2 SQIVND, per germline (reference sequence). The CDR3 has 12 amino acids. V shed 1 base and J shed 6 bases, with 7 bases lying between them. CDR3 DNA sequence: TGTGCCAGTAGTATAGCAGGGGCCGAGCAGTACTTC. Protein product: CASSIAGAEQYF.

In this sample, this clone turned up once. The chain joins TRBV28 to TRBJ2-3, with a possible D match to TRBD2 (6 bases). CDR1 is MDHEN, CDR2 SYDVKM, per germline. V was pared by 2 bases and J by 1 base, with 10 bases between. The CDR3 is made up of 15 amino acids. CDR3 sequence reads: CASSLGGSGTDTQYF. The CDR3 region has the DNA TGTGCCAGCAGTTTAGGGGGGTCGGGCACAGATACGCAGTATTTT.

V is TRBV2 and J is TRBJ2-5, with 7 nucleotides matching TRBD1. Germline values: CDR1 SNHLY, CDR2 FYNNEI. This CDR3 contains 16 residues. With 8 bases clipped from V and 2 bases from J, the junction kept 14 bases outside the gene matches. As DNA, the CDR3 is TGTGCCAGCGTAGTCAGGGGGACATTGGTTCAAGAGACCCAGTACTTC. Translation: CASVVRGTLVQETQYF.

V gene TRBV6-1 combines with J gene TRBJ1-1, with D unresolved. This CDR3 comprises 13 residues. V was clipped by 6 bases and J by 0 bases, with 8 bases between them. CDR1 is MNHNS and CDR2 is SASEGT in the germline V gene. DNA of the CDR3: TGTGCCAGCAGAGTCCAGTTGAACACTGAAGCTTTCTTT. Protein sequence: CASRVQLNTEAFF.

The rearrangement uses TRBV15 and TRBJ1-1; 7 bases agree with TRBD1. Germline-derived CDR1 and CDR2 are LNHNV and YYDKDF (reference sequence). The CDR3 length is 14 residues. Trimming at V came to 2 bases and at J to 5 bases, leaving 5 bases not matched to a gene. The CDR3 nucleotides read TGTGCCACCAGCAGACGGACAGGCGGGACTGAAGCTTTCTTT. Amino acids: CATSRRTGGTEAFF. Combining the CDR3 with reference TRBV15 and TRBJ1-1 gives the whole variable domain DAMVIQNPRYQVTQFGKPVTLSCSQTLNHNVMYWYQQKSSQAPKLLFHYYDKDFNNEADTPDNFQSRRPNTSFCFLDIRSPGLGDTAMYLCATSRRTGGTEAFFGQGTRLTVV.

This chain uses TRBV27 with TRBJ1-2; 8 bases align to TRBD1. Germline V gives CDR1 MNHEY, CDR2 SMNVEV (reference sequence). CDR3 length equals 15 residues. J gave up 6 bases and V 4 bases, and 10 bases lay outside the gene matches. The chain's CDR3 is CASSSGTGLANGYTF. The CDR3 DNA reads TGTGCCAGCAGTTCCGGGACAGGCCTCGCCAATGGCTACACCTTC.

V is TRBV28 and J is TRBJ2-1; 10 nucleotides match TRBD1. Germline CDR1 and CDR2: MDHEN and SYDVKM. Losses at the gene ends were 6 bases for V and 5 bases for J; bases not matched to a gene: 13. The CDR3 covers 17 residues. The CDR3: CASSPGGGTGENNEQFF. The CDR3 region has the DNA TGTGCCAGCAGCCCCGGAGGAGGGACAGGGGAGAACAATGAGCAGTTCTTC. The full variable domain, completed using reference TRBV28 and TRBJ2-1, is DVKVTQSSRYLVKRTGEKVFLECVQDMDHENMFWYRQDPGLGLRLIYFSYDVKMKEKGDIPEGYSVSREKKERFSLILESASTNQTSMYLCASSPGGGTGENNEQFFGPGTRLTVL.

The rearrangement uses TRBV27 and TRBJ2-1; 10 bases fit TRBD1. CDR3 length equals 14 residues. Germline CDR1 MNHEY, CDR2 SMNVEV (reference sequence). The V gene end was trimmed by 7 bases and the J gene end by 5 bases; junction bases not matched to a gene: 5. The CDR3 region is CASTRDRGDNEQFF. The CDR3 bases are TGTGCCAGCACCCGGGACAGGGGAGACAATGAGCAGTTCTTC.

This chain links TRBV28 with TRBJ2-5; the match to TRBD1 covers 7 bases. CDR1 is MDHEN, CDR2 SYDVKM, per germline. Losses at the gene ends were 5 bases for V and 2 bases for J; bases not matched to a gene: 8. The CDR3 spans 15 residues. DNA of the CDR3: TGTGCCAGCAGTCCTATAGGGGGCTTGCAAGAGACCCAGTACTTC. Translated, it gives CASSPIGGLQETQYF.

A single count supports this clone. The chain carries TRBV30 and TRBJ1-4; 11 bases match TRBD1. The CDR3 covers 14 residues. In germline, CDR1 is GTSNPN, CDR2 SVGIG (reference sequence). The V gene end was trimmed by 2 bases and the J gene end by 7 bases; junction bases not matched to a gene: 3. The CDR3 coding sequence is TGTGCCTGGAGTCCCGGGACAGGGGGTGAAAAACTGTTTTTT. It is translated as CAWSPGTGGEKLFF.

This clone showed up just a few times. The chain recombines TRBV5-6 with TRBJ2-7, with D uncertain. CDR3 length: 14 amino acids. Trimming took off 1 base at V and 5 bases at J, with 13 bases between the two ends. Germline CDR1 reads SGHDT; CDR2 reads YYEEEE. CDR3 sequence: CASSLPTAPNEQYF. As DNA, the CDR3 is TGTGCCAGCAGCTTGCCGACTGCCCCCAACGAGCAGTACTTC.

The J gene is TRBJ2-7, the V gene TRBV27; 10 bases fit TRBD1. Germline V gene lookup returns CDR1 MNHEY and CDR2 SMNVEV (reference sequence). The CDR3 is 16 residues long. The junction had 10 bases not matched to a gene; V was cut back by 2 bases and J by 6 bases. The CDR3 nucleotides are TGTGCCAGCAGTTTAAGGGGACAGGGGTCTCCCGCCGAGCAGTACTTC. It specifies CASSLRGQGSPAEQYF.

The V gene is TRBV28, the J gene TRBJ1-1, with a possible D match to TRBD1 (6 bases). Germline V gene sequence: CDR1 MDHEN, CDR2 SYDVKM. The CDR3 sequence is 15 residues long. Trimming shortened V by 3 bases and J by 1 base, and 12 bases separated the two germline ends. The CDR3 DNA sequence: TGTGCCAGCAGTTTTTCGGCGGGGGCGAACACTGAAGCTTTCTTT. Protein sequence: CASSFSAGANTEAFF. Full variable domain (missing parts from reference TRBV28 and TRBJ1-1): DVKVTQSSRYLVKRTGEKVFLECVQDMDHENMFWYRQDPGLGLRLIYFSYDVKMKEKGDIPEGYSVSREKKERFSLILESASTNQTSMYLCASSFSAGANTEAFFGQGTRLTVV.

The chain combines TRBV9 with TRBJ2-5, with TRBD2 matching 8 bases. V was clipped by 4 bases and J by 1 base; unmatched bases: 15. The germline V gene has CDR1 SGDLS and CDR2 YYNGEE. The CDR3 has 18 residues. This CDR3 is CASSPRGAAGVSQETQYF. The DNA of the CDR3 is TGTGCCAGCAGCCCGCGAGGGGCAGCGGGAGTTTCCCAAGAGACCCAGTACTTC.

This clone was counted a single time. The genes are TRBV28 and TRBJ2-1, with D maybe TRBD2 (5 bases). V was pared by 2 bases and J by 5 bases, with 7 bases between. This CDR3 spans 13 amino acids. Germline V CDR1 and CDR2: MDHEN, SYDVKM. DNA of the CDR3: TGTGCCAGCAGTTTAAGCGGAAACAATGAGCAGTTCTTC. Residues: CASSLSGNNEQFF.

As DNA, the CDR3 is TGTGCCAGCAGCTTAGAACCTTTAACAGCACCCACCTATGGCTACACCTTC. Translation: CASSLEPLTAPTYGYTF. This sequence joins TRBV11-2 and TRBJ1-2, with no clear D. Germline CDR1 reads SGHAT; CDR2 reads FQNNGV. V was clipped by 0 bases and J by 4 bases, with 18 bases between them. This CDR3 has 17 amino acids.

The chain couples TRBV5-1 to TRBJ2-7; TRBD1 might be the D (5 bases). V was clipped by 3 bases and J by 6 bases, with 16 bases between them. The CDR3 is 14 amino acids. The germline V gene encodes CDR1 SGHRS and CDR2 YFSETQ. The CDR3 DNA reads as TGCGCCAGCAGCTCTGAGGCAGGGTCGTTCGAGCAGTACTTC. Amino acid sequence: CASSSEAGSFEQYF.

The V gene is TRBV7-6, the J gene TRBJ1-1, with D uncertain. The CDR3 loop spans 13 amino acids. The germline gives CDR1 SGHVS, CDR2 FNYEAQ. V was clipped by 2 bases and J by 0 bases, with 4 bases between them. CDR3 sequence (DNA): TGTGCCAGCAGCTTATCCATGAACACTGAAGCTTTCTTT. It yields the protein CASSLSMNTEAFF.

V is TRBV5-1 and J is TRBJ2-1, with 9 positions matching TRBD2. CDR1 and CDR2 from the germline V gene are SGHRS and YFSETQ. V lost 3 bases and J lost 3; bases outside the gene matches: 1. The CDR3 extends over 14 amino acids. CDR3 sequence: CASSSSGIYNEQFF. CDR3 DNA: TGCGCCAGCAGCTCTAGCGGGATCTACAATGAGCAGTTCTTC.

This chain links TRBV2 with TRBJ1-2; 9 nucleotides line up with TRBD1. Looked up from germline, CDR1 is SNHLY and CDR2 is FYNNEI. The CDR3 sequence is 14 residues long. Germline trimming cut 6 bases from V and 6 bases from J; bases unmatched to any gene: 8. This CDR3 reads CASSGDRERDGYTF. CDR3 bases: TGTGCCAGCAGCGGGGACAGGGAACGGGATGGCTACACCTTC. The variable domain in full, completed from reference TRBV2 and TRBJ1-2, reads EPEVTQTPSHQVTQMGQEVILRCVPISNHLYFYWYRQILGQKVEFLVSFYNNEISEKSEIFDDQFSVERPDGSNFTLKIRSTKLEDSAMYFCASSGDRERDGYTFGSGTRLTVV.

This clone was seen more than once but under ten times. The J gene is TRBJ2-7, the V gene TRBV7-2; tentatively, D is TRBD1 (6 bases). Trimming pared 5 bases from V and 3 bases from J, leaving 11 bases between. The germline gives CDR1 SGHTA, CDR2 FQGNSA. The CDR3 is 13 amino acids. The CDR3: CASSQTGIYEQYF. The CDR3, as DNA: TGTGCCAGCAGCCAAACAGGGATCTACGAGCAGTACTTC.

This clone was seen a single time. The CDR3 is CASRKDFSGNTIYF. Here the CDR3 DNA reads TGCGCCAGCAGGAAGGACTTTTCTGGAAACACCATATATTTT. The V and J genes are TRBV5-1 and TRBJ1-3; no firm D call. This CDR3 comprises 14 residues. Germline V gives CDR1 SGHRS, CDR2 YFSETQ. Trimming took off 5 bases at V and 1 base at J, with 10 bases between the two ends.

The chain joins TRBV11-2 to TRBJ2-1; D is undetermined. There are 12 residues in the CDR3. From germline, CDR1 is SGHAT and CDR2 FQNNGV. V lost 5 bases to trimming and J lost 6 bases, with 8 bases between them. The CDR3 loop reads CASSGGSNEQFF. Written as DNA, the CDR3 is TGTGCCAGCAGCGGTGGCAGCAATGAGCAGTTCTTC.

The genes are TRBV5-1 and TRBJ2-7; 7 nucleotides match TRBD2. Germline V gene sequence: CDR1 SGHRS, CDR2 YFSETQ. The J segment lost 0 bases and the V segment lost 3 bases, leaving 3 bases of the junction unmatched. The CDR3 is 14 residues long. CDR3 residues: CASSWLADSYEQYF. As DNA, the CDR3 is TGCGCCAGCAGCTGGCTAGCGGACTCCTACGAGCAGTACTTC.